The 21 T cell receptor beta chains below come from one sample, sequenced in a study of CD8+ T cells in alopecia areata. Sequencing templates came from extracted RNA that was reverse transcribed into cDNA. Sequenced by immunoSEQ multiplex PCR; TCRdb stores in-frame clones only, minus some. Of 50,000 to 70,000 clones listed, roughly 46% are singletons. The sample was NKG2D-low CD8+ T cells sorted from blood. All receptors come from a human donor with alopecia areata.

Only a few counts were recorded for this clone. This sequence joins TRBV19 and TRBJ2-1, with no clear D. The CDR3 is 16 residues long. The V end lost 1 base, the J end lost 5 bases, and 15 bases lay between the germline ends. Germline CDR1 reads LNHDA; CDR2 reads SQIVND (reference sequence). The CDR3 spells CASSIVGPETHNEQFF. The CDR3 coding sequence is TGTGCCAGTAGTATAGTAGGCCCAGAGACGCACAATGAGCAGTTCTTC.

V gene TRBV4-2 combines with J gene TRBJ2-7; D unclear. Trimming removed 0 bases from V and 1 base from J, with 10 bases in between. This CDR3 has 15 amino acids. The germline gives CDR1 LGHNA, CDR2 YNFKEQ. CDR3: CASSQEKIGSYEQYF. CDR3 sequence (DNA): TGTGCCAGCAGCCAAGAAAAGATCGGTTCCTACGAGCAGTACTTC.

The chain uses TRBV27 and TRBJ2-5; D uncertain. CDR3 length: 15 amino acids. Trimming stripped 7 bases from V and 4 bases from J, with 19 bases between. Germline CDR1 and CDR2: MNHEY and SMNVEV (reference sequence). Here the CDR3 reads CASTPQWGTGETQYF. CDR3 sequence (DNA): TGTGCCAGCACCCCCCAATGGGGTACCGGAGAGACCCAGTACTTC.

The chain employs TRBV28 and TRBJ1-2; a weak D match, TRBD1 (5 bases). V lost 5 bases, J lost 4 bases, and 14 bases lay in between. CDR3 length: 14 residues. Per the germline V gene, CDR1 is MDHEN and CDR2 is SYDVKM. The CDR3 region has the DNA TGTGCCAGCAGTCTCGTAGGGACGCCCTATGGCTACACCTTC. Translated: CASSLVGTPYGYTF.

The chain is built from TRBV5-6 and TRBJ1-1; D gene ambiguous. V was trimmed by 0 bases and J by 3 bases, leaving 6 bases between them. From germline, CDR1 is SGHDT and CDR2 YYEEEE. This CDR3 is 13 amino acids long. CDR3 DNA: TGTGCCAGCAGCTTGGGGAGTTACACTGAAGCTTTCTTT. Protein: CASSLGSYTEAFF.

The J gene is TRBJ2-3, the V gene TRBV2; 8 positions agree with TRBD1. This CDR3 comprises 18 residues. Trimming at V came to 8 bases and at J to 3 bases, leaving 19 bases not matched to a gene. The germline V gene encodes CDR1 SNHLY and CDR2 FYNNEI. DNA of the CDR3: TGTGCCAGCGTATCCCGCGTGCTCAGGGGGCCCCTTACAGATACGCAGTATTTT. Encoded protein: CASVSRVLRGPLTDTQYF.

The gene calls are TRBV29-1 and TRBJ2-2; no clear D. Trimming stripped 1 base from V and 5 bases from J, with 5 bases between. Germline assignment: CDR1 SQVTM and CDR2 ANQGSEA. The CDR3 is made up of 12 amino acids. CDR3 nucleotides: TGCAGCGTTGAAGGGGGAACCGGGGAGCTGTTTTTT. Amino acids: CSVEGGTGELFF.

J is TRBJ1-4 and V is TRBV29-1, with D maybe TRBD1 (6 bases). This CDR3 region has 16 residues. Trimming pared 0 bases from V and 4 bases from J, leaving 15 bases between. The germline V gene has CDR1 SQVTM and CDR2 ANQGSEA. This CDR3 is CSVEDGGSGYNEKLFF. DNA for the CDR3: TGCAGCGTTGAAGATGGGGGCAGCGGATATAATGAAAAACTGTTTTTT.

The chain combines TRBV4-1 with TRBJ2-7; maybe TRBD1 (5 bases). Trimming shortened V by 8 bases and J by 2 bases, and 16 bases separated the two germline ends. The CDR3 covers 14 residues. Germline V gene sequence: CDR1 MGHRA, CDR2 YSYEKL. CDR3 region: CASRPSTEAYEQYF. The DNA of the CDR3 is TGCGCCAGCCGACCATCGACAGAAGCCTACGAGCAGTACTTC.

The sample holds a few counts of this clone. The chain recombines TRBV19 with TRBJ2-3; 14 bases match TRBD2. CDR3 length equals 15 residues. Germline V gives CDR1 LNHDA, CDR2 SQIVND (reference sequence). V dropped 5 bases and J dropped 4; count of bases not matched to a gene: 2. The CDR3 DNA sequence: TGTGCCAGTAGTCCGACTAGCGGGGGGGCAGATACGCAGTATTTT. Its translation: CASSPTSGGADTQYF. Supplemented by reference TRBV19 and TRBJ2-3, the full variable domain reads DGGITQSPKYLFRKEGQNVTLSCEQNLNHDAMYWYRQDPGQGLRLIYYSQIVNDFQKGDIAEGYSVSREKKESFPLTVTSAQKNPTAFYLCASSPTSGGADTQYFGPGTRLTVL.

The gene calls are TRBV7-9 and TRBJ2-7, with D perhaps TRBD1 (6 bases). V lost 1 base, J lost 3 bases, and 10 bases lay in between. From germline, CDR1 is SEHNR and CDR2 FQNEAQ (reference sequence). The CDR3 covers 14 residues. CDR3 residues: CASSLGGQSYEQYF. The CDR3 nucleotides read TGTGCCAGCAGCTTAGGTGGACAGAGCTACGAGCAGTACTTC.

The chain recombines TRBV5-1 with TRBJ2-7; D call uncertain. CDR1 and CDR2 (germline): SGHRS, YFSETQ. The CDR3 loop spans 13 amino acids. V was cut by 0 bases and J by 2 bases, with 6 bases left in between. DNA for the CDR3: TGCGCCAGCAGCTTGGGGGCAGCCTACGAGCAGTACTTC. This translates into CASSLGAAYEQYF.

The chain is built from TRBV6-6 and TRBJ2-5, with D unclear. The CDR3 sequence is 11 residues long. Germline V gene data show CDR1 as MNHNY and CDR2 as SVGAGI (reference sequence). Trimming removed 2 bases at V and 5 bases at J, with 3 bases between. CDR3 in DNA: TGTGCCAGCAGTTACCTGGAGACCCAGTACTTC. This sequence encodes CASSYLETQYF.

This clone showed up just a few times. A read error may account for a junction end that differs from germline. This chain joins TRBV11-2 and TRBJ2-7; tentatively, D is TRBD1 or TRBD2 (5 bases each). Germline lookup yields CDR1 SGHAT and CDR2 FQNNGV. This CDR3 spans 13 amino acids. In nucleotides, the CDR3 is TGTGCCAGCAGCCCGGGACCTTCCTCCGAGCAGTACTTC. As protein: CASSPGPSSEQYF.

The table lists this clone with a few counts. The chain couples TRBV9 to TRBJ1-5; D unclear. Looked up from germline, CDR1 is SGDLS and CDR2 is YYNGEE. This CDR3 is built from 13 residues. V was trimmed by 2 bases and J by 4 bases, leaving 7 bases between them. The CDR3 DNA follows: TGTGCCAGCAGCGTGGACGTGAATCAGCCCCAGCATTTT. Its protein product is CASSVDVNQPQHF.

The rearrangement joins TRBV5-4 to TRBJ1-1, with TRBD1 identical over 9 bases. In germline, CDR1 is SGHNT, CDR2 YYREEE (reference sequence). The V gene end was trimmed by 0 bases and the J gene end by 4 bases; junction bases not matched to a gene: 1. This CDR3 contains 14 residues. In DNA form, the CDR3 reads TGTGCCAGCAGCTTGGGACAGGGGGTCACTGAAGCTTTCTTT. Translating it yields CASSLGQGVTEAFF.

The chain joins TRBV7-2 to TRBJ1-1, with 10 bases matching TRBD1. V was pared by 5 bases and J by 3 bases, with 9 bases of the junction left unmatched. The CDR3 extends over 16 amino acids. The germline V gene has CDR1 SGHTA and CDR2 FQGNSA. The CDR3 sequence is CASSRPGQGIDTEAFF. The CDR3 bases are TGTGCCAGCAGCCGCCCGGGACAGGGGATCGACACTGAAGCTTTCTTT.

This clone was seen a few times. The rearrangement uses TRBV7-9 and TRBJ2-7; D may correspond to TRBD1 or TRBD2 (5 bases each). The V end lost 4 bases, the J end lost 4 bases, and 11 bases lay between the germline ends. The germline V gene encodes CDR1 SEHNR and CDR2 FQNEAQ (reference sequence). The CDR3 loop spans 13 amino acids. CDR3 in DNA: TGTGCCAGCAGCTCGCCCGGGACGTACGAGCAGTACTTC. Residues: CASSSPGTYEQYF.

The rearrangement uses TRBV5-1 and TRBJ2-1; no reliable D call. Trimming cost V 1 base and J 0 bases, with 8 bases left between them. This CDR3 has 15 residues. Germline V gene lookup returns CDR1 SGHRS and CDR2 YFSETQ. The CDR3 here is CASSLNPSSYNEQFF. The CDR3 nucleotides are TGCGCCAGCAGCTTGAACCCGAGCTCCTACAATGAGCAGTTCTTC.

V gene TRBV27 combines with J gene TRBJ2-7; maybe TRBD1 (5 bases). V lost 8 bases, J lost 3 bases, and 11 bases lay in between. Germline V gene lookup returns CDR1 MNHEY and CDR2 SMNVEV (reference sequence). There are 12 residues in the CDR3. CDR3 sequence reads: CASASTGYEQYF. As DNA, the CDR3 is TGTGCCAGCGCTTCTACAGGCTACGAGCAGTACTTC.

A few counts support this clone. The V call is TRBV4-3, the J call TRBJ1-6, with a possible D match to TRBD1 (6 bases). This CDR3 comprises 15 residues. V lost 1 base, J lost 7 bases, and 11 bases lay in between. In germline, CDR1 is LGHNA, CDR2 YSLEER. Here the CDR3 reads CASSQGLRGNSPLHF. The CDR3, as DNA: TGCGCCAGCAGCCAAGGTCTGAGGGGGAATTCACCCCTCCACTTT.